The clone carrying this T cell receptor (beta chain) was found a few times. Some clones are missing from TCRdb's copy, which holds only in-frame ones; the method was immunoSEQ multiplex PCR. This sample has roughly 100,000 clones, with approximately 80% found just once. Trimming took off 1 base at V and 0 bases at J, with 7 bases between the two ends. The CDR3 loop spans 15 amino acids. Looked up from germline, CDR1 is SEHNR and CDR2 is FQNEAQ (reference sequence). These data are taken from a study of blood T cell repertoires in COVID-19. This receptor was taken from a human donor in a cohort sampled during active COVID-19. The V gene is TRBV7-9, the J gene TRBJ1-5; D ambiguous. Material: peripheral blood. CDR3 sequence reads: CASSLGGSSNQPQHF. For the CDR3, the DNA is TGTGCCAGCAGCTTAGGAGGGTCTAGCAATCAGCCCCAGCATTTT.